This T cell receptor (beta chain) stems from a study of T cell changes during pregnancy in multiple sclerosis. This clone was recorded once. The V and J ends lost 0 bases and 8 bases, in that order; junction bases with no gene match: 4. Germline V gene lookup returns CDR1 SGHRS and CDR2 YFSETQ. This CDR3 has 14 amino acids. Clones were read by immunoSEQ multiplex PCR, and TCRdb kept only the in-frame ones, dropping some. The sample holds 25,000 to 35,000 clones, around 89% seen once. The clonotype comes from a female donor in good health, enrolled as a control in a pregnancy study. The chain uses TRBV5-1 and TRBJ1-2, with 10 bases fitting TRBD1. Source: CD4+ T cells from peripheral blood mononuclear cells, taken in the third trimester of pregnancy. CDR3 bases: TGCGCCAGCAGCTTGGGACAGGGGGCAGAGGGCTACACCTTC. As protein: CASSLGQGAEGYTF. The full variable domain, its missing parts supplied by reference TRBV5-1 and TRBJ1-2, is KAGVTQTPRYLIKTRGQQVTLSCSPISGHRSVSWYQQTPGQGLQFLFEYFSETQRNKGNFPGRFSGRQFSNSRSEMNVSTLELGDSALYLCASSLGQGAEGYTFGSGTRLTVV.